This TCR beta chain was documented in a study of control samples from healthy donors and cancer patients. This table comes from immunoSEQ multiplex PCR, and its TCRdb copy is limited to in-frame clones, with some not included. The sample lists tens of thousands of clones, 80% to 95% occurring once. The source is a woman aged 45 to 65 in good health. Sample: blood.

Written as DNA, the CDR3 is TGTGCCAGCAGCGTAGGCGGCGGGGGAAGAACCGGGGAGCTGTTTTTT. Its translation is CASSVGGGGRTGELFF. The V call is TRBV9, the J call TRBJ2-2, with TRBD2 matching 7 bases. This CDR3 region has 16 residues. Per germline, CDR1 SGDLS and CDR2 YYNGEE. Trimming at V came to 0 bases and at J to 5 bases, leaving 7 bases not matched to a gene.